A single sample gave rise to the 4 T cell receptor beta chains below, sequenced in a study of blood T cell repertoires in COVID-19 (dated by TCRdb to 2020 to 2021). The library came from the immunoSEQ multiplex PCR assay. TCRdb obtained this table from immuneACCESS and retained in-frame rearrangements with V and J assigned. These tables miss some clones; where compared with another copy, unresolved V genes account for less than half of the shortfall, and the remainder is unexplained. The sample records roughly 320,000 clones, 90% of which are singletons. The top ten clones comprise 3.9% of the sample. Sequenced: PBMCs or T cells enriched from blood (not recorded which). The receptors originated from a young woman who had been exposed to COVID-19.

This rearrangement joins TRBV2 to TRBJ1-1, with 10 bases identical to TRBD1. J was trimmed by 2 bases and V by 4 bases; bases with no gene match: 4. The germline CDR1 and CDR2 sequences are SNHLY and FYNNEI. This CDR3 is built from 15 residues. The CDR3 loop reads CASSGQGAGNTEAFF. The CDR3 bases are TGTGCCAGCAGTGGACAGGGGGCAGGAAACACTGAAGCTTTCTTT. Full variable domain (remainder filled in from reference TRBV2 and TRBJ1-1): EPEVTQTPSHQVTQMGQEVILRCVPISNHLYFYWYRQILGQKVEFLVSFYNNEISEKSEIFDDQFSVERPDGSNFTLKIRSTKLEDSAMYFCASSGQGAGNTEAFFGQGTRLTVV.

This clone was observed once. CDR3 sequence: CASSLGRPAYGYTF. As DNA, the CDR3 is TGTGCCAGCAGCTTGGGCAGGCCTGCATATGGCTACACCTTC. The chain joins TRBV5-4 to TRBJ1-2; D is unclear. The germline V gene encodes CDR1 SGHNT and CDR2 YYREEE (reference sequence). The germline V and J ends were trimmed by 0 bases and 5 bases, with 11 bases remaining between them. The CDR3 runs 14 residues.

This chain links TRBV5-1 with TRBJ2-4, with TRBD2 as a possible D gene (5 bases). V was shortened by 3 bases and J by 6 bases, with 19 bases between the two germline ends. Germline loops: CDR1 SGHRS, CDR2 YFSETQ. The CDR3 spans 16 residues. The DNA for the CDR3 is TGCGCCAGCAGCTCCTCGGGATACGGTGACATAAACATTCAGTACTTC. This gives the protein CASSSSGYGDINIQYF.

The chain couples TRBV21-1 to TRBJ2-5; the tabulated D call, TRBD1, remains unverified against the DNA. TRBV21-1 is a listed pseudogene. The CDR3 has 14 amino acids. The CDR3: CASSKGEQGETQYF. As DNA, the CDR3 is TGTGCCAGCAGCAAAGGGGAGCAGGGGGAGACCCAGTACTTC.